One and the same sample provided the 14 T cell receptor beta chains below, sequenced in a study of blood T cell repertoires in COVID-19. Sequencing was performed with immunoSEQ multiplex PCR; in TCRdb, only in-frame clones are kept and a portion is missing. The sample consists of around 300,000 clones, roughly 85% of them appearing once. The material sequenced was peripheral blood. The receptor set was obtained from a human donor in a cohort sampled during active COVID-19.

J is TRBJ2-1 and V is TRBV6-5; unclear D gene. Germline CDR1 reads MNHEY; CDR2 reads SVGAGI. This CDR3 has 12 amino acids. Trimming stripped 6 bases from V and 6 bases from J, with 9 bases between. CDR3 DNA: TGTGCCAGCAGCCCCGAGCGCAATGAGCAGTTCTTC. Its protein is CASSPERNEQFF.

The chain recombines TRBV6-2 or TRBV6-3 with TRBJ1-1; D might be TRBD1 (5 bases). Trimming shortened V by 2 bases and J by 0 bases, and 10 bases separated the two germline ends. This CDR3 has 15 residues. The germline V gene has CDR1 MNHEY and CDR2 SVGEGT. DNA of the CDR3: TGTGCCAGCAGTTACAGGACACTCATGAACACTGAAGCTTTCTTT. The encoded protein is CASSYRTLMNTEAFF.

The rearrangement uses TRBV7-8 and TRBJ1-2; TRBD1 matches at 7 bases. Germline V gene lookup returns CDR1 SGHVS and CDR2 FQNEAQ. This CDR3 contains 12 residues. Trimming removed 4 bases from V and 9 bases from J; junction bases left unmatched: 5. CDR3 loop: CASSWGQFSYTF. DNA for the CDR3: TGTGCCAGCAGCTGGGGACAGTTTAGCTACACCTTC.

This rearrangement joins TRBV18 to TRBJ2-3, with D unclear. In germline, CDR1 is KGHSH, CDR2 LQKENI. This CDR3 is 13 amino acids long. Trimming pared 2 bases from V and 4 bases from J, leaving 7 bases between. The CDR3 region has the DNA TGTGCCAGCTCACCAAGTAGATCAGATACGCAGTATTTT. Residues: CASSPSRSDTQYF.

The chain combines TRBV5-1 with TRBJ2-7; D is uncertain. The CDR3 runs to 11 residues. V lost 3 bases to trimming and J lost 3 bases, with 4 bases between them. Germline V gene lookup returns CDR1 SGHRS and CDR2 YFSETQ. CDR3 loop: CASSSDYEQYF. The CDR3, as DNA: TGCGCCAGCAGCTCAGACTACGAGCAGTACTTC.

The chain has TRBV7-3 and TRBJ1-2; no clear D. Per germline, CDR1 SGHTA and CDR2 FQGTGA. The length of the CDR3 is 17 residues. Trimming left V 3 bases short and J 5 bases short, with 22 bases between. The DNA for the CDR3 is TGTGCCAGCAGCTTGTCAGGTCCACCTCAACCGGGATATGGCTACACCTTC. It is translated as CASSLSGPPQPGYGYTF.

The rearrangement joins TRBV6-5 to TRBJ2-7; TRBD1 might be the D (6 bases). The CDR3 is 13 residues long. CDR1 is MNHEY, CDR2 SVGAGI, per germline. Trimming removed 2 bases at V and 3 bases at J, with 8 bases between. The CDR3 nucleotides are TGTGCCAGCAGTTACGGACAGCTCTACGAGCAGTACTTC. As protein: CASSYGQLYEQYF.

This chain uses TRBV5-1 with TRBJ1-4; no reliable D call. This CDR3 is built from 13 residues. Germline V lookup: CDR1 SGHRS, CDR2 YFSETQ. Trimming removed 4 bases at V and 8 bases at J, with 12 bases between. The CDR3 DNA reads TGCGCCAGCAGCCGTGAGGGAGGGGAAAAACTGTTTTTT. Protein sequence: CASSREGGEKLFF.

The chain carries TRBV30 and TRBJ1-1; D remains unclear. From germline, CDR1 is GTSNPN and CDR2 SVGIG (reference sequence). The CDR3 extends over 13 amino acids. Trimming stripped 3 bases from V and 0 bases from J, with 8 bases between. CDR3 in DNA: TGTGCCTGGAGGGAGGACTTGAACACTGAAGCTTTCTTT. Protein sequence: CAWREDLNTEAFF.

DNA of the CDR3: TGTGCCAGCAGCTTAGCGCAGCTAGGGGAAGGGGAGCTGTTTTTT. It specifies CASSLAQLGEGELFF. The chain recombines TRBV7-2 with TRBJ2-2; D might be TRBD1 (5 bases). CDR3 length: 15 residues. Trimming stripped 0 bases from V and 8 bases from J, with 13 bases between. Germline lookup yields CDR1 SGHTA and CDR2 FQGNSA.

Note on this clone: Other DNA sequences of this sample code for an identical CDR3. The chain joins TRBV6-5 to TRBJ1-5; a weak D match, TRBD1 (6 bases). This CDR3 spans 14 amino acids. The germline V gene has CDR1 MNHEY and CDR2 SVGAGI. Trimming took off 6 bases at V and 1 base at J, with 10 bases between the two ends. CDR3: CASSPTGSNQPQHF. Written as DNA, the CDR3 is TGTGCCAGCAGCCCAACAGGGAGCAATCAGCCCCAGCATTTT.

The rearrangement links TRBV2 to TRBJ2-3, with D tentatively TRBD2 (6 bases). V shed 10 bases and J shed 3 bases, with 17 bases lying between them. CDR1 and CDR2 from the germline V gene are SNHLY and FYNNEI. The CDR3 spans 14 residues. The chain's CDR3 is CATVRTGETDTQYF. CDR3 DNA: TGTGCCACTGTCAGGACGGGAGAAACAGATACGCAGTATTTT.

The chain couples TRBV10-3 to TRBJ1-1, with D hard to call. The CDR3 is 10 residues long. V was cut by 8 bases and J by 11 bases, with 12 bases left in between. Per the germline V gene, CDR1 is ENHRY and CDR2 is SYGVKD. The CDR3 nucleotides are TGTGCCATCGGTAGCCTAGTGGCTTTCTTT. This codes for CAIGSLVAFF.

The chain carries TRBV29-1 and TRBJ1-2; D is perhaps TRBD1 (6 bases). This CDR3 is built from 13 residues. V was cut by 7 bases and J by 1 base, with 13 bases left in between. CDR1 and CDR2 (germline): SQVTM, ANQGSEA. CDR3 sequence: CSGTTGFNYGYTF. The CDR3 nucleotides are TGCAGCGGCACGACAGGTTTTAACTATGGCTACACCTTC.